Here is one TCR beta chain with its context. In its sample, this clonotype was seen many times. The antigen this receptor binds is unknown. No much larger clone exists at a distance of one base, and base qualities are not known. Sample time point, as interpreted from the label and publication: newly diagnosed GD, antithyroid drugs for less than 3 months. RNA was extracted from PBMCs in TRIzol for both TCR sequencing and RNA sequencing. The diagnosis of Graves' disease was made according to American Thyroid Association guidelines. Patients for the study were recruited at an endocrinology department in Xi'an, China. Each patient gave around 9 milliliters of peripheral blood, collected in an EDTA anticoagulant tube. Ficoll Paque Plus density gradient separation was used to isolate PBMCs, and no further T cell sorting was performed. An Agilent 2100 Bioanalyzer and agarose gel were used to check RNA quality, while a NanoDrop 2000 measured RNA concentration.

CDR1 and CDR2 (MNHEY, SVGEGT) derive from the germline V gene. The CDR3 sequence holds 16 residues, the cysteine and phenylalanine included. This entry keeps only the CDR3 DNA: 48 bases, framed from base 1. V lost 4 bases and J lost 5 bases, and the count of bases not matched to a germline gene is 7. This record comes from a study of regulatory T cells in long-lasting Graves disease listed by TCRdb under 2021. Study-wide context: In the newly diagnosed Graves' disease group, patients had been taking antithyroid drugs for less than 3 months. Persistent Graves' disease patients were compared with newly diagnosed Graves' disease patients by peripheral blood TCR sequencing and RNA sequencing. A total of about 33 samples underwent TCR sequencing, from roughly 13 patients with persistent Graves' disease and approximately 20 patients with newly diagnosed Graves' disease. The study was conducted in China and was registered as a clinical trial. What the work shows at the level of the full study, not this receptor alone: Sequencing and analysis were restricted to the TCR beta chain. The authors noted that the small sample size was a limitation that may lower accuracy. Persistent disease showed preferential use of TRBV28, TRBJ1-2 and TRBJ2-5, whereas newly diagnosed disease favored TRBV20-1 and TRBJ2-1. Persistent Graves' disease patients showed lower TCR Shannon entropy and fewer highly expanded clones than newly diagnosed patients, suggesting clonal expansion. Because the primary lesion, thyroid tissue, could not be accessed, the study looked at peripheral blood alone. Persistent patients shared more public clonotypes among themselves (around 3,000) than newly diagnosed patients did (approximately 970).

The library was made by multiplex PCR. Instrument on record: Illumina HiSeq 4000. To build TCR beta libraries, CDR3 regions were amplified by Arm-PCR using iRepertoire HTBI primers. PCR products were gel purified before sequencing. The authors' analysis ran thus. A total of fewer than 80 TRBV and about 13 TRBJ segments were identified across samples and were used for gene usage analysis of CDR3 amino acid clonotypes. COPE and FqMerger were used to merge the filtered high-quality paired reads into contigs. BLAST was used to align contigs to the IMGT TRBV, TRBD and TRBJ reference genes, and CDR3 was defined following IMGT. Any clonotype with a frequency above 0.1% was classified as a highly expanded clone. Repertoire diversity was measured by Shannon entropy, and V-J evenness by the Gini coefficient. Clonotypes shared by more than one individual were considered public. The public sequencing data were trimmed at Q25 with fastp and processed into clonotypes with MiXCR by TCRdb, which kept only in-frame beta chains. Each entry is one CDR3 protein sequence, shown with its most common DNA and genes. The V and J calls and clone size come from TCRdb's table, not from the authors' own analysis. The sample contains around 330,000 distinct CDR3 sequences, 15% to 20% of them found a single time. The ten largest make up 38% of the sample.

This TCR was recovered from a female donor with Graves disease. The specimen comprised peripheral blood mononuclear cells (PBMCs), sampled at new diagnosis, from a patient treated with antithyroid drugs. Here the chain combines TRBV6-2 or TRBV6-3 and TRBJ2-3; 12 bases in between match TRBD2. The bases are TGTGCCAGCAGTTCCCTAGCGGGAGGGCCGGGAGATACGCAGTATTTT. It translates to CASSSLAGGPGDTQYF.